What follows describes a single T cell receptor (beta chain). These data are taken from a study of blood T cell repertoires in COVID-19. Method: immunoSEQ multiplex PCR; TCRdb's copy keeps in-frame clones and lacks some. The sample contains under 200,000 clones, around 89% of which appear only once. CDR1 is SGHRS, CDR2 YFSETQ, per germline. V shed 4 bases, J shed 2 bases, and the junction held 3 bases outside the gene matches. This CDR3 has 13 residues. The gene calls are TRBV5-1 and TRBJ2-7; 7 bases are shared with TRBD1. Sequenced material: peripheral blood. The TCR originated in a man aged 40-50 years with active or convalescent COVID-19. This chain's CDR3 is CASSRGLAYEQYF. CDR3 DNA: TGCGCCAGCAGCAGGGGGCTAGCCTACGAGCAGTACTTC. Combining the CDR3 with reference TRBV5-1 and TRBJ2-7 gives the whole variable domain KAGVTQTPRYLIKTRGQQVTLSCSPISGHRSVSWYQQTPGQGLQFLFEYFSETQRNKGNFPGRFSGRQFSNSRSEMNVSTLELGDSALYLCASSRGLAYEQYFGPGTRLTVT.